The entry that follows covers one TCR beta chain sequence. The source of the sample is a study of shared T cell receptors in the human thymus. The CDR3 loop spans 16 amino acids. Germline V gene lookup returns CDR1 SGHNT and CDR2 YENEEA. J lost 2 bases, V lost 1 base, and 3 bases had no gene match. Profiled with immunoSEQ multiplex PCR; TCRdb holds only in-frame clones, not every one. The table has hundreds of thousands of clones, 70% to 90% seen once. The same sample was also studied in work on human thymus T cells. That source notes: Donation came from healthy Finnish infants having corrective surgery for congenital heart defects. Thymic resections from corrective heart surgery supplied the tissue. Usage of V and J genes appeared biased in thymic and blood repertoires. What related research reported was that thymic repertoires overlapped highly among unrelated individuals.

Material for sequencing was thymocytes. This receptor was obtained from a boy under three years old with a congenital heart defect. This chain links TRBV11-3 with TRBJ2-1, with 9 nucleotides matching TRBD2. The CDR3 sequence: CASSLAPSGTYNEQFF. CDR3 DNA sequence: TGTGCCAGCAGCTTAGCCCCTAGCGGGACCTACAATGAGCAGTTCTTC. Drawing the rest from reference TRBV11-3 and TRBJ2-1, the complete variable domain is EAGVVQSPRYKIIEKKQPVAFWCNPISGHNTLYWYLQNLGQGPELLIRYENEEAVDDSQLPKDRFSAERLKGVDSTLKIQPAELGDSAVYLCASSLAPSGTYNEQFFGPGTRLTVL.